One and the same sample provided the 6 T cell receptor beta chains below, sequenced in a study of neurological immune-mediated disorders (dated by TCRdb to between 2018 and 2021). Libraries came from 5' RACE. The reads were generated on an Illumina HiSeq 2500. The public reads were run again by TCRdb, first through fastp at Q25 and then through MiXCR, and only productive beta chains were kept. Entries are consolidated by CDR3 protein sequence, retaining the most common genes and DNA. The sample table contains 35,000 to 45,000 distinct CDR3 sequences; only one count was recorded for around 7.8% of them. About 4.5% of the sample is taken by the ten largest. The material sequenced was PBMCs. The source of these receptors is a woman aged 40 to 50 in good health.

This clonotype showed up many times. The genes are TRBV4-3 and TRBJ1-2; no reliable D call. V was shortened by 1 base and J by 2 bases, with 11 bases between the two germline ends. The germline gives CDR1 LGHNA, CDR2 YSLEER. The CDR3 is 15 amino acids. CDR3 nucleotide sequence: TGCGCCAGCAGCCAAGTGGCGTCCGGGAACTATGGCTACACCTTC. Its protein is CASSQVASGNYGYTF.

This clonotype was detected ten times or more. The chain uses TRBV5-5 and TRBJ2-2; 10 nucleotides align to TRBD2. Germline V gives CDR1 SGHKS, CDR2 YYEKEE (reference sequence). The CDR3 consists of 16 residues. Losses at the gene ends were 5 bases for V and 0 bases for J; bases not matched to a gene: 4. The CDR3 DNA sequence: TGTGCCAGCAGTCTAGCGGGGGATGCGAACACCGGGGAGCTGTTTTTT. Translation: CASSLAGDANTGELFF.

The J gene is TRBJ1-1, the V gene TRBV28, with D unclear. V was trimmed by 3 bases and J by 3 bases, leaving 8 bases between them. The CDR3 consists of 13 residues. From germline, CDR1 is MDHEN and CDR2 SYDVKM. CDR3 loop: CASSLVRDTEAFF. The DNA for the CDR3 is TGTGCCAGCAGTTTGGTGAGAGACACTGAAGCTTTCTTT.

This clonotype is medium-sized in the sample. The chain uses TRBV4-1 and TRBJ2-7; D unclear. The CDR3 totals 12 residues. V was cut by 1 base and J by 5 bases, with 6 bases left in between. Germline CDR1 reads MGHRA; CDR2 reads YSYEKL. The CDR3 sequence is CASSQGADEQYV. CDR3 DNA: TGCGCCAGCAGCCAAGGGGCGGACGAGCAGTACGTC.

This clonotype has a count of ten or more. V and J are TRBV5-1 and TRBJ2-4; D gene unclear. The ends were cut back, 2 bases at V and 8 bases at J, with 14 bases in the middle. The CDR3 runs 14 residues. Germline loops: CDR1 SGHRS, CDR2 YFSETQ. CDR3 in DNA: TGCGCCAGCAGCTTTGTATCCGGTGCGGACATTCAGTACTTC. Protein sequence: CASSFVSGADIQYF.

At least ten counts were recorded for this clonotype. The chain employs TRBV12-3 or TRBV12-4 and TRBJ2-1; tentative D call: TRBD1 (6 bases). The CDR3 loop spans 14 amino acids. Trimming took off 1 base at V and 7 bases at J, with 11 bases between the two ends. The CDR3 nucleotides are TGTGCCAGCAGTTTAGGACAGGTAAAGAATGAGCAGTTCTTC. It is translated as CASSLGQVKNEQFF.